Below are 7 T cell receptor beta chains sequenced from a single sample in a study of cytomegalovirus exposure and HLA in healthy donors. The PCR employed 60 Vbeta primers together with 13 Jbeta primers. Repertoires were generated with immunoSEQ multiplex PCR, while TCRdb's copy carries only in-frame clones and drops some. This sample carries 80,000 to 100,000 clones, with around 3.6% going to the ten biggest clones. The specimen was PBMCs. The receptors originated from a woman aged 25-40 years in good health and CMV-seronegative.

V gene TRBV7-9 combines with J gene TRBJ1-2; TRBD1 matches 8 bases. After removal of 5 bases from V and 6 bases from J, the junction contained 5 bases not matched to a gene. CDR3 length: 13 amino acids. In germline, CDR1 is SEHNR, CDR2 FQNEAQ (reference sequence). The CDR3: CASSQGQDHGYTF. CDR3 nucleotides: TGTGCCAGCAGCCAGGGACAGGACCATGGCTACACCTTC.

The chain's CDR3 is CASSLLLGHRYEQYF. Written as DNA, the CDR3 is TGTGCCAGCAGCTTACTTCTCGGACACCGTTACGAGCAGTACTTC. The chain combines TRBV7-9 with TRBJ2-7; maybe TRBD1 (5 bases). Trimming took off 2 bases at V and 4 bases at J, with 15 bases between the two ends. The CDR3 length is 15 residues. Germline CDR1 SEHNR, CDR2 FQNEAQ (reference sequence).

The chain couples TRBV5-1 to TRBJ1-4; TRBD1 aligns across 9 bases. The CDR3 length is 15 residues. The V gene end was trimmed by 0 bases and the J gene end by 5 bases; junction bases not matched to a gene: 2. Germline assignment: CDR1 SGHRS and CDR2 YFSETQ. As DNA, the CDR3 is TGCGCCAGCAGCTTGGATGGGACAGGGAATGAAAAACTGTTTTTT. Protein: CASSLDGTGNEKLFF.

J is TRBJ1-4 and V is TRBV4-1; 8 bases align to TRBD1. The CDR3 covers 15 residues. V trimming: 5 bases; J trimming: 7 bases; junction bases outside the gene matches: 9. CDR1 is MGHRA and CDR2 is YSYEKL in the germline V gene. CDR3 amino acids: CASSSRTGMGEKLFF. CDR3 DNA sequence: TGCGCCAGCAGCTCCCGGACAGGGATGGGTGAAAAACTGTTTTTT.

The chain is built from TRBV6-1 and TRBJ2-3, with 9 bases identical to TRBD2. This CDR3 comprises 15 residues. With 4 bases clipped from V and 2 bases from J, the junction kept 4 bases outside the gene matches. Per germline, CDR1 MNHNS and CDR2 SASEGT. CDR3 DNA: TGTGCCAGCAGTGCCCGACTAGCGGACACAGATACGCAGTATTTT. Amino acids: CASSARLADTDTQYF.

J is TRBJ2-1 and V is TRBV19; 7 bases line up with TRBD2. Trimming took 5 bases from V and 6 from J; bases not matched to a gene: 7. Germline V gene sequence: CDR1 LNHDA, CDR2 SQIVND (reference sequence). The CDR3 sequence is 14 residues long. The CDR3 loop is CASSPSGTINEQFF. The CDR3 DNA follows: TGTGCCAGTAGTCCCAGCGGGACCATCAATGAGCAGTTCTTC.

Details on this clone: A junction boundary mismatches the germline segment, possibly from a read error. The chain couples TRBV19 to TRBJ2-7; 11 nucleotides line up with TRBD2. Germline V CDR1 and CDR2: LNHDA, SQIVND (reference sequence). The CDR3 has 15 residues. The CDR3 DNA is TGTGCCAGTAGCATAGCTAGCGGGGGGCTCTACGAGCAGTACTTC. Translating gives CASSIASGGLYEQYF.